Below, 27 T cell receptor beta chains from the same sample are listed, as sequenced in a study of T cells in Graves' hyperthyroidism and ophthalmopathy. TCR beta CDR3 region amplification was performed from RNA transcripts. HTBI primers were employed in a first-round RT-PCR of the TCR CDR3. TCRdb used MiXCR to reprocess the multiplex PCR reads, holding one entry per CDR3 protein. The profile shows some 700,000 distinct CDR3 sequences, approximately 15% of them singletons. The sample comprised blood. The receptors shown here come from a man over 45 with Graves' hyperthyroidism.

This clonotype showed up just a few times. This chain joins TRBV2 and TRBJ2-1, with a tentative D call TRBD2 (6 bases). CDR3 length: 13 residues. Germline CDR1 is SNHLY and CDR2 is FYNNEI. CDR3 sequence reads: CASGTRLYNEQFF. As DNA, the CDR3 is TGTGCTAGCGGAACTAGACTTTACAATGAGCAGTTCTTC.

This clonotype was seen repeatedly, ten times or more. The chain joins TRBV6-5 to TRBJ2-7; D is ambiguous. Trimming stripped 3 bases from V and 3 bases from J, with 9 bases between. This CDR3 is 13 amino acids long. Germline CDR1 is MNHEY and CDR2 is SVGAGI. The CDR3 spells CASSYIGDYEQYF. The CDR3 nucleotides are TGTGCCAGCAGTTATATAGGCGACTACGAGCAGTACTTC.

This clonotype was recorded many times. The rearrangement joins TRBV5-1 to TRBJ2-7, with D maybe TRBD1 (6 bases). Germline V CDR1 and CDR2: SGHRS, YFSETQ. The CDR3 length is 14 residues. V lost 4 bases and J 0 bases, leaving 11 bases between the germline ends. CDR3 protein: CASSVDRISYEQYF. CDR3 sequence (DNA): TGCGCCAGCAGCGTTGACAGGATCTCCTACGAGCAGTACTTC.

There are many counts of this clonotype. The rearrangement uses TRBV20-1 and TRBJ2-1; 16 nucleotides match TRBD2. The germline V gene encodes CDR1 DFQATT and CDR2 SNEGSKA (reference sequence). Trimming cost V 1 base and J 11 bases; bases outside gene matches: 8. This CDR3 comprises 16 residues. The CDR3 region has the DNA TGCAGTGCTAGAGGTACCGGGACTAGCGGGAGGGCAAAGCAGTTCTTC. It yields the protein CSARGTGTSGRAKQFF.

In this sample, this clonotype turned up a few times. V usage is TRBV11-2 and J usage is TRBJ2-6; no clear D. This CDR3 region has 19 residues. Germline CDR1 and CDR2: SGHAT and FQNNGV. The V end was cut by 0 bases, the J end by 3 bases, with 18 bases between. CDR3 region: CASSLDPPIVLSGANVLTF. CDR3 DNA: TGTGCCAGCAGCTTAGATCCCCCGATTGTCTTAAGTGGGGCCAACGTCCTGACTTTC.

This clonotype showed up many times. The chain combines TRBV7-2 with TRBJ2-7; D is perhaps TRBD1 (5 bases). From germline, CDR1 is SGHTA and CDR2 FQGNSA. The V and J ends lost 5 bases and 1 base respectively, with 9 bases between them. CDR3 length equals 13 residues. CDR3: CASSLDTSYEQYF. CDR3 in DNA: TGTGCCAGCAGCCTGGACACTTCCTACGAGCAGTACTTC.

On this clonotype itself: One junction end disagrees with the germline gene, perhaps due to a read error. In nucleotides, the CDR3 is TGTGCCAGCAGGGAAGGACAGGGCTCCTACAATGAGCAGTTCTTC. The encoded protein is CASREGQGSYNEQFF. The chain uses TRBV6-1 and TRBJ2-1, with 8 nucleotides matching TRBD1. CDR3 size: 15 residues. Germline lookup yields CDR1 MNHNS and CDR2 SASEGT.

A few counts support this clonotype. The chain has TRBV5-5 and TRBJ1-6; 7 bases agree with TRBD1. V lost 2 bases, J lost 9 bases, and 14 bases stayed unmatched. This CDR3 has 17 amino acids. Germline V lookup: CDR1 SGHKS, CDR2 YYEKEE (reference sequence). CDR3: CASSFGTGTEFGSPLHF. DNA for the CDR3: TGTGCCAGCAGCTTTGGTACCGGGACAGAATTCGGTTCACCCCTCCACTTT.

This chain uses TRBV11-2 with TRBJ2-7; 11 bases match TRBD2. The CDR3 runs to 16 residues. Per germline, CDR1 SGHAT and CDR2 FQNNGV. V lost 4 bases to trimming and J lost 0 bases; unmatched junction nucleotides: 5. CDR3 coding DNA: TGTGCCAGCAGCTCAAGACTAGCGGGGACCTCCTACGAGCAGTACTTC. This sequence encodes CASSSRLAGTSYEQYF.

This clonotype was detected ten times or more. CDR3: CASSRSGTGTAGELFF. CDR3 bases: TGTGCCAGCAGCCGGTCCGGGACAGGGACGGCCGGGGAGCTGTTTTTT. The V and J genes are TRBV7-2 and TRBJ2-2; 9 bases are a match to TRBD1. The CDR3 covers 16 residues. The trim removed 5 bases at V and 6 bases at J, leaving 10 bases unmatched. CDR1 is SGHTA and CDR2 is FQGNSA in the germline V gene.

Ten or more counts support this clonotype. V gene TRBV18 combines with J gene TRBJ2-3, with D tentatively TRBD2 (5 bases). V gave up 4 bases and J gave up 3 bases, with 11 bases separating them. Germline CDR1 KGHSH, CDR2 LQKENI. The CDR3 length is 14 residues. CDR3: CASSRGSQTDTQYF. For the CDR3, the DNA is TGTGCCAGCTCACGTGGGAGCCAAACAGATACGCAGTATTTT.

Worth noting for this clonotype: A much more abundant neighbour one base away suggests this may be a read error. This rearrangement joins TRBV28 to TRBJ2-5, with D perhaps matching TRBD2 (6 bases). Germline CDR1 and CDR2: MDHEN and SYDVKM. Between the trimmed V and J ends, which lost 5 bases and 9 bases, there was a span of 16 bases. The CDR3 is made up of 13 amino acids. CDR3 region: CASSLFIGEAQYF. Written as DNA, the CDR3 is TGTGCCAGCAGTCTATTTATAGGGGAGGCCCAGTACTTC.

This clonotype was observed at least ten times. The rearrangement uses TRBV24-1 and TRBJ2-3; 8 bases line up with TRBD2. CDR3 length: 18 amino acids. V was clipped by 4 bases and J by 5 bases; unmatched bases: 16. Germline CDR1 is KGHDR and CDR2 is SFDVKD. Here the CDR3 DNA reads TGTGCCACCAGTGACTCAATAGCTTCAAGCGGGGGAAGAGATACGCAGTATTTT. Its protein is CATSDSIASSGGRDTQYF.

This clonotype was counted only a few times. The chain combines TRBV28 with TRBJ1-5; D gene ambiguous. The CDR3 runs 14 residues. Germline loops: CDR1 MDHEN, CDR2 SYDVKM. Trimming removed 4 bases from V and 5 bases from J, with 12 bases in between. This chain's CDR3 is CASSSRLRYQPQHF. In nucleotides, the CDR3 is TGTGCCAGCAGTTCCAGGTTAAGGTATCAGCCCCAGCATTTT. Full variable domain (missing parts from reference TRBV28 and TRBJ1-5): DVKVTQSSRYLVKRTGEKVFLECVQDMDHENMFWYRQDPGLGLRLIYFSYDVKMKEKGDIPEGYSVSREKKERFSLILESASTNQTSMYLCASSSRLRYQPQHFGDGTRLSIL.

This clonotype was observed many times. The V call is TRBV6-1, the J call TRBJ2-1; no clear D gene. Trimming stripped 5 bases from V and 3 bases from J, with 11 bases between. CDR1 and CDR2 from the germline V gene are MNHNS and SASEGT. This CDR3 has 14 residues. The CDR3 sequence: CASSPDSRYNEQFF. The CDR3 DNA reads as TGTGCCAGCAGTCCAGACTCGCGCTACAATGAGCAGTTCTTC.

This clonotype has just a few counts. This chain connects TRBV24-1 to TRBJ1-2; maybe TRBD1 (5 bases). This CDR3 region has 15 residues. CDR1 KGHDR and CDR2 SFDVKD come from the germline V gene. V lost 1 base and J lost 3, with 11 bases in between. The CDR3 DNA is TGTGCCACCAGTGATTTCAGAGGGGAGGACTATGGCTACACCTTC. This gives the protein CATSDFRGEDYGYTF.

The rearrangement joins TRBV5-1 to TRBJ1-4, with TRBD1 as a possible D gene (6 bases). Germline loops: CDR1 SGHRS, CDR2 YFSETQ. CDR3 length: 15 amino acids. Trimming removed 0 bases at V and 8 bases at J, with 14 bases between. Here the CDR3 reads CASSLAGQREEKLFF. In nucleotides, the CDR3 is TGCGCCAGCAGCTTGGCGGGACAAAGAGAAGAAAAACTGTTTTTT.

In this sample, this clonotype turned up many times. The gene calls are TRBV20-1 and TRBJ1-2, with D unclear. CDR3 length equals 12 residues. Trimming left V 3 bases short and J 6 bases short, with 11 bases between. Germline V lookup: CDR1 DFQATT, CDR2 SNEGSKA (reference sequence). CDR3 region: CSARAGVDGYTF. The DNA for the CDR3 is TGCAGTGCTAGGGCCGGGGTCGATGGCTACACCTTC.

This rearrangement joins TRBV2 to TRBJ2-1; 7 nucleotides agree with TRBD2. Germline loops: CDR1 SNHLY, CDR2 FYNNEI. Trimming took 0 bases from V and 3 from J; bases not matched to a gene: 2. The CDR3 length is 15 residues. The DNA for the CDR3 is TGTGCCAGCAGTGAAGCTGGACTAGTCTACAATGAGCAGTTCTTC. Protein product: CASSEAGLVYNEQFF.

This clonotype has only one observation. This chain links TRBV28 with TRBJ1-1; D gene uncertain. V lost 4 bases and J lost 1, with 10 bases in between. Germline V gene data show CDR1 as MDHEN and CDR2 as SYDVKM. The CDR3 totals 14 residues. This CDR3 reads CASSSPGWNTEAFF. The CDR3 DNA sequence: TGTGCCAGCAGTTCACCAGGCTGGAACACTGAAGCTTTCTTT.

The rearrangement joins TRBV6-1 to TRBJ2-7; tentatively, D is TRBD2 (6 bases). Germline V lookup: CDR1 MNHNS, CDR2 SASEGT. CDR3 length: 17 residues. Deletions cut 2 bases from V and 0 bases from J, with 17 bases between. CDR3 sequence: CASSEPPVGRLSYEQYF. The CDR3 DNA sequence: TGTGCCAGCAGTGAACCCCCGGTCGGGAGACTCTCCTACGAGCAGTACTTC.

Details on this clonotype: Given a much more abundant clone one base away, this may be a read error. The CDR3 sequence: CASRPTARLREQYF. The DNA of the CDR3 is TGTGCCAGCAGACCCACCGCCAGGTTACGCGAGCAGTACTTC. J is TRBJ2-7 and V is TRBV28; the D is unclear. Germline values: CDR1 MDHEN, CDR2 SYDVKM. The CDR3 is 14 amino acids. V gave up 6 bases and J gave up 6 bases, with 18 bases separating them.

The table lists this clonotype with a few counts. The chain combines TRBV28 with TRBJ2-3; maybe TRBD1 (6 bases). Trimming removed 6 bases from V and 4 bases from J, with 20 bases in between. CDR3 length: 16 residues. Germline CDR1 and CDR2: MDHEN and SYDVKM. CDR3: CASSPSVVRGSDTQYF. Written as DNA, the CDR3 is TGTGCCAGCAGCCCATCCGTCGTCAGGGGCTCAGATACGCAGTATTTT.

This clonotype has a count of ten or more. CDR3 amino acids: CASSLTGGWYEQYF. The CDR3 DNA sequence: TGTGCCAGCAGTCTGACAGGGGGCTGGTACGAGCAGTACTTC. V usage is TRBV27 and J usage is TRBJ2-7; 10 bases line up with TRBD1. There are 14 residues in the CDR3. Germline CDR1 and CDR2: MNHEY and SMNVEV (reference sequence). The ends lost 5 bases at V and 4 bases at J; junction bases unmatched: 5.

About this clonotype: Since a much larger clone is just one base distant, this may be a read error. The chain links TRBV29-1 to TRBJ2-7; 8 bases align to TRBD2. Trimming removed 1 base from V and 0 bases from J; junction bases left unmatched: 5. The CDR3 totals 15 residues. Germline V CDR1 and CDR2: SQVTM, ANQGSEA. In DNA form, the CDR3 reads TGCAGCGTTGAAGTGCCGGGGGGGTACTCCTACGAGCAGTACTTC. This translates into CSVEVPGGYSYEQYF.

CDR3 DNA sequence: TGCAGTGCCCCTGCTATTAAGGGAGTCGTTGGGCAGTTCTTC. Translated, it gives CSAPAIKGVVGQFF. The gene calls are TRBV20-1 and TRBJ2-1, with TRBD2 as a possible D gene (5 bases). The germline V and J ends were trimmed by 6 bases and 12 bases, with 24 bases remaining between them. The CDR3 is 14 residues long. Germline loops: CDR1 DFQATT, CDR2 SNEGSKA (reference sequence).

A note on this clonotype: This may come from a read error, since a much larger clone is one base off. The chain combines TRBV28 with TRBJ2-5, with D unresolved. V lost 2 bases, J lost 7 bases, and 8 bases lay in between. The CDR3 length is 12 residues. The germline V gene encodes CDR1 MDHEN and CDR2 SYDVKM. The CDR3 coding sequence is TGTGCCAGCAGTTTACTGGAAGGGACCCAGTACTTC. Its translation is CASSLLEGTQYF.